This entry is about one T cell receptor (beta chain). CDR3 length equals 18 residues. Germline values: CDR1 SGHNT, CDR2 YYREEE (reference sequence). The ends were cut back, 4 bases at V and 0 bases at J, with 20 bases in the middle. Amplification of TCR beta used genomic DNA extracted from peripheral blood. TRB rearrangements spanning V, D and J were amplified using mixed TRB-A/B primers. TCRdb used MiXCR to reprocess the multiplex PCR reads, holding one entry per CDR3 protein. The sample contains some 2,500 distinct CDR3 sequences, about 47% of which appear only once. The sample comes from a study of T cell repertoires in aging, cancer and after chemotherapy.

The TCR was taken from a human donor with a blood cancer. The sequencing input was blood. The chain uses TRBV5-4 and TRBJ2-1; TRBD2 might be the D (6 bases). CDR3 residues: CASSPGGGGGASYNEQFF. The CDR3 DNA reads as TGTGCCAGCAGCCCTGGGGGAGGCGGCGGGGCCTCCTACAATGAGCAGTTCTTC.